This TCR beta chain was sequenced for a study of cytomegalovirus exposure and HLA in healthy donors. Primers for the PCR totalled 60 Vbeta and 13 Jbeta. Produced via immunoSEQ multiplex PCR; TCRdb's table is partial and in-frame only. The sample carries about 190,000 clones, 84% recorded once. The length of the CDR3 is 11 residues. Per germline, CDR1 MDHEN and CDR2 SYDVKM. V shed 4 bases and J shed 5 bases, with 4 bases lying between them. Sequencing used PBMCs. The chain joins TRBV28 to TRBJ2-3; no reliable D call. The origin of this receptor is a woman aged 45-65 years in good health and CMV-seropositive. The CDR3 region has the DNA TGTGCCAGCAGTTCCCAAGATACGCAGTATTTT. Its protein is CASSSQDTQYF.